The 29 T cell receptor beta chains below come from one sample, sequenced in a study of fetal regulatory T cell absence and autoimmunity. The table came from immunoSEQ multiplex PCR; TCRdb's copy has only in-frame clones and leaves some out. This sample has 95,000 to 100,000 clones, with roughly 70% found just once. Sequencing was done on a sample of pancreas tissue. The receptors derive from a male donor with IPEX syndrome.

In this sample, this clone turned up once. The chain couples TRBV7-9 to TRBJ2-3; D not resolved. The V end lost 1 base, the J end lost 11 bases, and 7 bases lay between the germline ends. Germline CDR1 SEHNR, CDR2 FQNEAQ (reference sequence). CDR3 size: 11 residues. CDR3 loop: CASSLVYRQYF. The CDR3 coding sequence is TGTGCCAGCAGCTTAGTATACCGGCAGTATTTT.

This clone was counted a single time. The chain carries TRBV5-1 and TRBJ2-7, with D maybe TRBD1 (5 bases). From germline, CDR1 is SGHRS and CDR2 YFSETQ. Trimming took 5 bases from V and 0 from J, leaving 6 bases between them. The CDR3 is made up of 12 amino acids. The CDR3 reads CASRGPSYEQYF. The CDR3 DNA reads as TGCGCCAGCAGGGGGCCCTCCTACGAGCAGTACTTC.

The J gene is TRBJ1-2, the V gene TRBV6-5; a weak D match, TRBD1 (5 bases). This CDR3 is built from 14 residues. V lost 2 bases, J lost 3 bases, and 10 bases lay in between. CDR1 is MNHEY and CDR2 is SVGAGI in the germline V gene. DNA for the CDR3: TGTGCCAGCAGTTACAACGGGGCGCACTATGGCTACACCTTC. Its protein is CASSYNGAHYGYTF.

CDR3 DNA sequence: TGTGCCAGTAGTATAATGGCTGGAAACACCATATATTTT. Its protein product is CASSIMAGNTIYF. V usage is TRBV19 and J usage is TRBJ1-3; D is undetermined. The germline gives CDR1 LNHDA, CDR2 SQIVND (reference sequence). V lost 2 bases and J lost 2, with 4 bases in between. The CDR3 totals 13 residues.

The chain couples TRBV2 to TRBJ1-2; the D is unclear. The V gene lost 7 bases and the J gene lost 12 bases, with 18 bases spanning the gap. CDR1 and CDR2 (germline): SNHLY, FYNNEI. This CDR3 contains 12 residues. CDR3: CASTKFHATNTF. The CDR3 region has the DNA TGTGCCAGCACAAAATTTCATGCGACGAACACCTTC.

This clone was recorded only once. The rearrangement uses TRBV5-4 and TRBJ2-6; 8 nucleotides agree with TRBD2. CDR3 length: 13 amino acids. Trimming removed 4 bases from V and 18 bases from J; junction bases left unmatched: 12. Germline V gene data show CDR1 as SGHNT and CDR2 as YYREEE (reference sequence). As DNA, the CDR3 is TGTGCCAGCAGCCCTTGGGAGCGGGAGCTTCCGACTTTC. It translates to CASSPWERELPTF.

The CDR3 spells CANGAGGPDEQFF. The CDR3 nucleotides are TGTGCCAACGGGGCGGGGGGGCCTGATGAGCAGTTCTTC. The rearrangement links TRBV2 to TRBJ2-1; 9 bases agree with TRBD2. Germline V gene sequence: CDR1 SNHLY, CDR2 FYNNEI. This CDR3 comprises 13 residues. V dropped 10 bases and J dropped 8; count of bases not matched to a gene: 9.

The chain uses TRBV6-5 and TRBJ1-4; tentative D call: TRBD1 (5 bases). Trimming took off 7 bases at V and 8 bases at J, with 8 bases between the two ends. The germline CDR1 and CDR2 sequences are MNHEY and SVGAGI. The CDR3 loop spans 11 amino acids. The CDR3 DNA reads TGTGCCAGCATGGGGGGGGAAAAACTGTTTTTT. Amino acids: CASMGGEKLFF.

About this clone itself: Other nucleotide sequences from this sample produce the same CDR3. The rearrangement joins TRBV10-1 to TRBJ2-3, with D perhaps TRBD2 (7 bases). Trimming shortened V by 0 bases and J by 1 base, and 14 bases separated the two germline ends. From germline, CDR1 is WNHNN and CDR2 SYGVQD (reference sequence). The CDR3 extends over 17 amino acids. The CDR3 DNA reads TGCGCCAGCAGTGAGTCGAGGGGGGGGAGACGCACAGATACGCAGTATTTT. The encoded protein is CASSESRGGRRTDTQYF.

For the CDR3, the DNA is TGTGCCAGCAGCCCCCTGAGCGGGAGGGGGGATGAGCAGTTCTTC. It translates to CASSPLSGRGDEQFF. This chain joins TRBV6-1 and TRBJ2-1; TRBD2 matches at 10 bases. V trimming: 6 bases; J trimming: 8 bases; junction bases outside the gene matches: 10. The germline V gene has CDR1 MNHNS and CDR2 SASEGT. The CDR3 consists of 15 residues.

The CDR3 spells CASSHRGIGELFF. As DNA, the CDR3 is TGTGCCAGCAGCCACAGGGGAATCGGGGAGCTGTTTTTT. The chain employs TRBV6-1 and TRBJ2-2; TRBD1 matches 7 bases. This CDR3 spans 13 amino acids. Germline values: CDR1 MNHNS, CDR2 SASEGT. V trimming: 6 bases; J trimming: 7 bases; junction bases outside the gene matches: 5.

The J gene is TRBJ2-3, the V gene TRBV2; 12 bases match TRBD2. The CDR3 spans 14 residues. Germline trimming cut 7 bases from V and 8 bases from J; bases unmatched to any gene: 7. The germline gives CDR1 SNHLY, CDR2 FYNNEI. The CDR3 spells CASTGLAGTGTQYF. The CDR3 nucleotides read TGTGCCAGCACTGGACTAGCGGGGACGGGTACGCAGTATTTT.

CDR3: CASSESKWGHEQYF. CDR3 nucleotides: TGCGCCAGCAGTGAGTCGAAATGGGGCCACGAGCAGTACTTC. The V gene is TRBV10-1, the J gene TRBJ2-7; maybe TRBD1 (5 bases). Between the trimmed V and J ends, which lost 0 bases and 5 bases, there was a span of 11 bases. Germline V gene data show CDR1 as WNHNN and CDR2 as SYGVQD (reference sequence). This CDR3 has 14 amino acids.

The J gene is TRBJ2-7, the V gene TRBV12-5; D is possibly TRBD2 (7 bases). Trimming left V 6 bases short and J 5 bases short, with 14 bases between. This CDR3 comprises 13 residues. Germline CDR1 reads LGHNT; CDR2 reads FRNRAP. CDR3 protein: CASGFGGGNEQYF. As DNA, the CDR3 is TGTGCTAGTGGGTTTGGGGGGGGCAACGAGCAGTACTTC. Filled out from reference TRBV12-5 and TRBJ2-7, the complete variable domain reads DARVTQTPRHKVTEMGQEVTMRCQPILGHNTVFWYRQTMMQGLELLAYFRNRAPLDDSGMPKDRFSAEMPDATLATLKIQPSEPRDSAVYFCASGFGGGNEQYFGPGTRLTVT.

V is TRBV9 and J is TRBJ1-2; tentative D call: TRBD1 (5 bases). The germline V gene has CDR1 SGDLS and CDR2 YYNGEE. Trimming removed 0 bases from V and 4 bases from J, with 16 bases in between. The CDR3 is 16 amino acids. The CDR3 is CASSVAVGKGAYGYTF. The DNA for the CDR3 is TGTGCCAGCAGCGTAGCGGTCGGGAAAGGGGCCTATGGCTACACCTTC.

V and J are TRBV9 and TRBJ1-1; 9 nucleotides align to TRBD1. CDR1 is SGDLS, CDR2 YYNGEE, per germline. The CDR3 extends over 13 amino acids. Trimming cost V 4 bases and J 4 bases; bases outside gene matches: 2. Written as DNA, the CDR3 is TGTGCCAGCAGCCCGGACAGGGGCACTGAAGCTTTCTTT. This encodes CASSPDRGTEAFF.

In its sample, this clone was seen a few times. The chain employs TRBV7-6 and TRBJ2-6; 8 positions agree with TRBD1. The CDR3 runs 18 residues. CDR1 SGHVS and CDR2 FNYEAQ come from the germline V gene. J gave up 1 base and V 2 bases, and 7 bases lay outside the gene matches. This CDR3 reads CASSLPGRGRSGANVLTF. For the CDR3, the DNA is TGTGCCAGCAGCTTACCGGGCAGGGGGCGGTCTGGGGCCAACGTCCTGACTTTC.

This chain uses TRBV10-3 with TRBJ2-7; a weak D match, TRBD1 (6 bases). This CDR3 contains 14 residues. V lost 2 bases and J 2 bases, leaving 10 bases between the germline ends. CDR1 and CDR2 (germline): ENHRY, SYGVKD. CDR3 bases: TGTGCCATCAGTGAGCGCCGGGACACCTACGAGCAGTACTTC. Its protein product is CAISERRDTYEQYF.

CDR3 nucleotide sequence: TGTGCCAGCAGCTTTCCAGCGGGGCTTGACAAAAACATTCAGTACTTC. This sequence encodes CASSFPAGLDKNIQYF. The chain employs TRBV11-3 and TRBJ2-4; TRBD2 aligns across 7 bases. Germline V CDR1 and CDR2: SGHNT, YENEEA. This CDR3 has 16 amino acids. The ends lost 3 bases at V and 3 bases at J; junction bases unmatched: 8.

The CDR3 DNA is TGCGCCAGCAGCCTGGGGACAGGGAGAAAATCTGGGGCCAACGTCCTGACTTTC. As protein: CASSLGTGRKSGANVLTF. This rearrangement joins TRBV5-1 to TRBJ2-6; 9 nucleotides align to TRBD1. The CDR3 loop spans 18 amino acids. Germline CDR1 is SGHRS and CDR2 is YFSETQ. The trim removed 4 bases at V and 1 base at J, leaving 9 bases unmatched.

This clone occurred a few times. The chain recombines TRBV11-3 with TRBJ2-7; D is perhaps TRBD1 (5 bases). This CDR3 comprises 15 residues. Germline V CDR1 and CDR2: SGHNT, YENEEA. V shed 5 bases and J shed 2 bases, with 16 bases lying between them. The CDR3 sequence: CASSLRGLPPYEQYF. CDR3 bases: TGTGCCAGCAGCCTAAGGGGATTGCCTCCCTACGAGCAGTACTTC.

The chain recombines TRBV27 with TRBJ2-1; D is unresolved. The ends were cut back, 3 bases at V and 1 base at J, with 13 bases in the middle. This CDR3 contains 16 residues. In germline, CDR1 is MNHEY, CDR2 SMNVEV (reference sequence). CDR3 protein: CASSLNPGGSYNEQFF. The CDR3 nucleotides read TGTGCCAGCAGTTTGAACCCTGGTGGATCCTACAATGAGCAGTTCTTC.

The chain links TRBV5-4 to TRBJ1-4; 8 positions match TRBD1. Germline trimming cut 3 bases from V and 1 base from J; bases unmatched to any gene: 2. The CDR3 sequence is 15 residues long. CDR1 is SGHNT, CDR2 YYREEE, per germline (reference sequence). The CDR3 coding sequence is TGTGCCAGCAGCTCCGACAGGGGAACTAATGAAAAACTGTTTTTT. Translation: CASSSDRGTNEKLFF.

This chain uses TRBV27 with TRBJ1-4; tentatively, D is TRBD1 (6 bases). V shed 6 bases and J shed 0 bases, with 14 bases lying between them. Germline V gene sequence: CDR1 MNHEY, CDR2 SMNVEV (reference sequence). This CDR3 comprises 16 residues. The CDR3 DNA follows: TGTGCCAGCAGGGGGGCAGGCCCTGCAACTAATGAAAAACTGTTTTTT. This encodes CASRGAGPATNEKLFF.

The V gene is TRBV9, the J gene TRBJ2-1; possibly TRBD2 for D (5 bases). V was cut by 0 bases and J by 5 bases, with 9 bases left in between. This CDR3 region has 14 residues. In germline, CDR1 is SGDLS, CDR2 YYNGEE. In DNA, the CDR3 is TGTGCCAGCAGCGTAGGGTGGGGAGACAATGAGCAGTTCTTC. It is translated as CASSVGWGDNEQFF.

This chain uses TRBV4-1 with TRBJ2-7; possibly TRBD2 for D (6 bases). The V end lost 0 bases, the J end lost 2 bases, and 20 bases lay between the germline ends. The germline V gene has CDR1 MGHRA and CDR2 YSYEKL. The length of the CDR3 is 18 residues. CDR3 coding DNA: TGCGCCAGCAGCCAAGAGGAGGGACCCAGGACCCTTCCCTACGAGCAGTACTTC. Protein product: CASSQEEGPRTLPYEQYF.

The V call is TRBV19, the J call TRBJ1-1; 7 positions match TRBD1. The CDR3 runs 13 residues. V trimming: 7 bases; J trimming: 1 base; junction bases outside the gene matches: 3. The germline V gene has CDR1 LNHDA and CDR2 SQIVND (reference sequence). The CDR3 DNA follows: TGTGCCAGTAATGGACAGGCGAACACTGAAGCTTTCTTT. It yields the protein CASNGQANTEAFF. Looking up the rest from reference TRBV19 and TRBJ1-1 gives the full variable domain: DGGITQSPKYLFRKEGQNVTLSCEQNLNHDAMYWYRQDPGQGLRLIYYSQIVNDFQKGDIAEGYSVSREKKESFPLTVTSAQKNPTAFYLCASNGQANTEAFFGQGTRLTVV.

This clone showed up just a few times. J is TRBJ1-2 and V is TRBV5-1, with no clear D. This CDR3 comprises 12 residues. In germline, CDR1 is SGHRS, CDR2 YFSETQ. The V and J ends lost 0 bases and 6 bases respectively, with 6 bases between them. The CDR3 is CASSLEGNGYTF. The DNA of the CDR3 is TGCGCCAGCAGCTTGGAAGGGAATGGCTACACCTTC.

The chain joins TRBV10-2 to TRBJ2-7; unclear D gene. Trimming left V 3 bases short and J 2 bases short, with 11 bases between. Germline-derived CDR1 and CDR2 are WSHSY and SAAADI. The CDR3 is 14 amino acids. The CDR3 coding sequence is TGCGCCAGCAGTGACAGGTCTAAGGCCTACGAGCAGTACTTC. Its protein product is CASSDRSKAYEQYF.